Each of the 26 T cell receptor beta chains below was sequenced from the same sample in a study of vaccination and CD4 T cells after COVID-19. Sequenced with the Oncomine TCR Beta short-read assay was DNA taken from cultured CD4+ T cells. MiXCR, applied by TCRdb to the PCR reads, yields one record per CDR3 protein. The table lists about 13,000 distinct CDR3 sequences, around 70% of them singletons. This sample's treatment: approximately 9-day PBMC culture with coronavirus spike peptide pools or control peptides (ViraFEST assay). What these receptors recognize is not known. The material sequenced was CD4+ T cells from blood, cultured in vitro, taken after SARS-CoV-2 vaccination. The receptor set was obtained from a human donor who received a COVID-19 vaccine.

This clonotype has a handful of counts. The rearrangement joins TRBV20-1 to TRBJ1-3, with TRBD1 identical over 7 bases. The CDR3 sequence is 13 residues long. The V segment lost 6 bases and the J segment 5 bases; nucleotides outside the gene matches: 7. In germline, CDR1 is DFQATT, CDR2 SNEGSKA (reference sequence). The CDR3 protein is CSASRDSRNTIYF. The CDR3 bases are TGCAGTGCAAGCCGGGACAGCAGAAACACCATATATTTT.

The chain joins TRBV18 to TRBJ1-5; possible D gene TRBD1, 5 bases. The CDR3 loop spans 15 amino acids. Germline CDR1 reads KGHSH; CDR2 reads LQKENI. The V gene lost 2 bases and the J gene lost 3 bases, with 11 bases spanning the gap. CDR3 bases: TGTGCCAGCTCACCAGATAGGGGATTCAATCAGCCCCAGCATTTT. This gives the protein CASSPDRGFNQPQHF.

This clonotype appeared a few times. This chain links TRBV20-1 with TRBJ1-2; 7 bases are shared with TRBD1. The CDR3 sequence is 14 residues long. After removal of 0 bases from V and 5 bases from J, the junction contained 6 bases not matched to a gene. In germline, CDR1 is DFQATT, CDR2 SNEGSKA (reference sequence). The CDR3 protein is CSARDGTVRYGYTF. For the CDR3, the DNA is TGCAGTGCTAGAGATGGGACAGTGAGATATGGCTACACCTTC.

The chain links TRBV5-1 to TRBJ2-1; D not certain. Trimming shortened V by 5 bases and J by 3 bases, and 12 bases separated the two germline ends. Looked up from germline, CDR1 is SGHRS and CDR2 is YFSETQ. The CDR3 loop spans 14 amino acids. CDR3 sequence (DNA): TGCGCCAGCAGTATAAACAGCTTCTACAATGAGCAGTTCTTC. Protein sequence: CASSINSFYNEQFF.

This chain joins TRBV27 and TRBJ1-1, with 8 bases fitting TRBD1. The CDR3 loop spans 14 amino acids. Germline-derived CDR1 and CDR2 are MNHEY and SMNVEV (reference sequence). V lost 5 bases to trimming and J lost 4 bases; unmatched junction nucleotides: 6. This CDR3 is CASSQDRVSTEAFF. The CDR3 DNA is TGTGCCAGCAGTCAGGACAGGGTAAGCACTGAAGCTTTCTTT.

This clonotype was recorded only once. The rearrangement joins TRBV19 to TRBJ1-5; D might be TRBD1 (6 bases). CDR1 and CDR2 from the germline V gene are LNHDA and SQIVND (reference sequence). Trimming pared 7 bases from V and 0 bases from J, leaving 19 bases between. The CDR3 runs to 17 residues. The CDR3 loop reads CASTFDRGGNSNQPQHF. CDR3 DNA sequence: TGTGCCAGTACCTTTGATAGGGGGGGGAATAGCAATCAGCCCCAGCATTTT.

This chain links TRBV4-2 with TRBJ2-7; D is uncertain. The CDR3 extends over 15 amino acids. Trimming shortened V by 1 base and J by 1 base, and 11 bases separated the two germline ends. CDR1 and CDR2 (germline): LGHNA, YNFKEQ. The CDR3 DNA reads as TGTGCCAGCAGCCAAGGGGTGGACGGATCCTACGAGCAGTACTTC. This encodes CASSQGVDGSYEQYF.

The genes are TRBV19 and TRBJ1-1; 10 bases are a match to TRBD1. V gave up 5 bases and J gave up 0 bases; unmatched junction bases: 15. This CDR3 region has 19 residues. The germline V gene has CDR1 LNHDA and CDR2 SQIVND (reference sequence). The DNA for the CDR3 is TGTGCCAGTAGTCCAAGGACAGGGGGGAGGGGTATGATGAACACTGAAGCTTTCTTT. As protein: CASSPRTGGRGMMNTEAFF.

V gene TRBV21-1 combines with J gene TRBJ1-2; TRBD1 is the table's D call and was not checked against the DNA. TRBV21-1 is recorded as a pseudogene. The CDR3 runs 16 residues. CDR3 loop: CASSPPRKGWGYGYTF. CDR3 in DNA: TGTGCCAGCAGCCCCCCGAGGAAGGGTTGGGGATATGGCTACACCTTC.

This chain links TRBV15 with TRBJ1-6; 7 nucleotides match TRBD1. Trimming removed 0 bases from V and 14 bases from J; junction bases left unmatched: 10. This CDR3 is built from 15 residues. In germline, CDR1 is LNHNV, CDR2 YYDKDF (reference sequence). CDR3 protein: CATSRDSGQHVTLHF. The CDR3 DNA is TGTGCCACCAGCAGAGATTCGGGACAGCACGTCACCCTCCACTTT. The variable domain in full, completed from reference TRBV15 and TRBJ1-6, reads DAMVIQNPRYQVTQFGKPVTLSCSQTLNHNVMYWYQQKSSQAPKLLFHYYDKDFNNEADTPDNFQSRRPNTSFCFLDIRSPGLGDTAMYLCATSRDSGQHVTLHFGNGTRLTVT.

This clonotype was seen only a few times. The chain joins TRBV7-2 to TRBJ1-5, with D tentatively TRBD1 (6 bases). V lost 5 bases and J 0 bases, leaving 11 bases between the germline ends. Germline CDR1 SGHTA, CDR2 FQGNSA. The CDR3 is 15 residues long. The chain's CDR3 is CASSRYRDSNQPQHF. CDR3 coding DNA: TGTGCCAGCAGCCGTTACAGGGATAGCAATCAGCCCCAGCATTTT. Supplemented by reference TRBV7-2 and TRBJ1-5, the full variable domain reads GAGVSQSPSNKVTEKGKDVELRCDPISGHTALYWYRQSLGQGLEFLIYFQGNSAPDKSGLPSDRFSAERTGGSVSTLTIQRTQQEDSAVYLCASSRYRDSNQPQHFGDGTRLSIL.

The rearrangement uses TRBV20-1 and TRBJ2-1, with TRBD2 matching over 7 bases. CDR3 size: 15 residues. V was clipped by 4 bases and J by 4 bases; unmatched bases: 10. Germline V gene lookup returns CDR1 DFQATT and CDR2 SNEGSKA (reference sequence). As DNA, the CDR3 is TGCAGTGCTACGGATTCTGCGGGGGATTACAATGAGCAGTTCTTC. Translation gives CSATDSAGDYNEQFF.

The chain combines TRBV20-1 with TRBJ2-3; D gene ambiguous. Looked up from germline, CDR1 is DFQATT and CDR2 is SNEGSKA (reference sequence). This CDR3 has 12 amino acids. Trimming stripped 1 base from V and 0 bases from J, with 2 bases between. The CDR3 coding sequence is TGCAGTGCTAGAGGGAGCACAGATACGCAGTATTTT. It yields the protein CSARGSTDTQYF.

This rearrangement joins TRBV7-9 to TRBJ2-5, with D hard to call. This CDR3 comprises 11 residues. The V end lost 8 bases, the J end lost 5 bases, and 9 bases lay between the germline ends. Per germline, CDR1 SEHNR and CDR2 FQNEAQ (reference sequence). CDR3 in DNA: TGTGCCAGCGGGGAAGGGGAGACCCAGTACTTC. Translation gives CASGEGETQYF.

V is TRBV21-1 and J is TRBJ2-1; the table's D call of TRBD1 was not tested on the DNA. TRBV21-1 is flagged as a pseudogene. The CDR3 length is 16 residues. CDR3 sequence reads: CASSKPGGVRTNEQFF. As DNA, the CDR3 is TGTGCCAGCAGCAAACCTGGGGGGGTCCGGACCAATGAGCAGTTCTTC.

Written as DNA, the CDR3 is TGTGCCAGCACCGGGCAGTTGGGTGGCTACACCTTC. It codes for CASTGQLGGYTF. The chain couples TRBV12-3 or TRBV12-4 to TRBJ1-2; D is unclear. The CDR3 is 12 residues long. Trimming removed 7 bases at V and 7 bases at J, with 13 bases between.

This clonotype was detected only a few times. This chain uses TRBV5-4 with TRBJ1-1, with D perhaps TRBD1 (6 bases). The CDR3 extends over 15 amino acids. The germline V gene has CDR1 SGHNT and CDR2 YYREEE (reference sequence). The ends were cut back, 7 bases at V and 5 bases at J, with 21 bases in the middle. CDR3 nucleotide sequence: TGTGCCAGCGTCCCCCGGGGGGGCGGAGGAACTGAAGCTTTCTTT. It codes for CASVPRGGGGTEAFF.

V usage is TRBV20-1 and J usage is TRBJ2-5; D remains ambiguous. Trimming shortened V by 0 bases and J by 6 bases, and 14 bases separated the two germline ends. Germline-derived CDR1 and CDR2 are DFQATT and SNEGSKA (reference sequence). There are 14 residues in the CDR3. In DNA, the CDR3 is TGCAGTGCTAGAGATCGGCCGGCGGCCAAGACCCAGTACTTC. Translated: CSARDRPAAKTQYF.

The CDR3 DNA follows: TGTGCCAGTAGTATAGGACAGGGTACCGGGGAGCTGTTTTTT. Amino acids: CASSIGQGTGELFF. The chain uses TRBV19 and TRBJ2-2; 7 nucleotides line up with TRBD1. J lost 5 bases, V lost 1 base, and 1 base had no gene match. CDR3 length: 14 residues. The germline V gene has CDR1 LNHDA and CDR2 SQIVND (reference sequence).

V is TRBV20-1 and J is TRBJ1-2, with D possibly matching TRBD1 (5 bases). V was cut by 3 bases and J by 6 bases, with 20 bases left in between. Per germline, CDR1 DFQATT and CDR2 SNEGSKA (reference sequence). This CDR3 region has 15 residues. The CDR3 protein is CSASRFSSGEDGYTF. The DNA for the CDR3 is TGCAGTGCTAGTAGGTTTTCATCGGGGGAGGATGGCTACACCTTC.

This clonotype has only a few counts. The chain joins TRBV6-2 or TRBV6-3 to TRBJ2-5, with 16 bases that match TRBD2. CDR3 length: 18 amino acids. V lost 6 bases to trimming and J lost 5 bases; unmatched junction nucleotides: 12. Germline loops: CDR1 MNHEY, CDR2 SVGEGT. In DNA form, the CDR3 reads TGTGCCAGCAGCGCACCGGGACTAGCGGGGGGGCCGCGTGAGACCCAGTACTTC. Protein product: CASSAPGLAGGPRETQYF.

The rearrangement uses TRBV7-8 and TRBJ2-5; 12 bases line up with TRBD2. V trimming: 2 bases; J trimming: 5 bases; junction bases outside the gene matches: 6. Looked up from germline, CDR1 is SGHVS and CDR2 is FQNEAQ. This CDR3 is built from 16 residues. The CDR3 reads CASSLTSGGPGETQYF. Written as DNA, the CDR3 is TGTGCCAGCAGCTTAACTAGCGGGGGGCCCGGGGAGACCCAGTACTTC. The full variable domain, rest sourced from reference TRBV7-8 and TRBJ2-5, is GAGVSQSPRYKVAKRGQDVALRCDPISGHVSLFWYQQALGQGPEFLTYFQNEAQLDKSGLPSDRFFAERPEGSVSTLKIQRTQQEDSAVYLCASSLTSGGPGETQYFGPGTRLLVL.

CDR3 amino acids: CSAFDSMGDQPQHF. CDR3 DNA: TGCAGTGCTTTTGACAGTATGGGCGATCAGCCCCAGCATTTT. This sequence joins TRBV20-1 and TRBJ1-5, with D possibly being TRBD1 (5 bases). The CDR3 runs 14 residues. The V gene's germline CDR1 is DFQATT and CDR2 SNEGSKA (reference sequence). Trimming removed 5 bases from V and 5 bases from J, with 16 bases in between.

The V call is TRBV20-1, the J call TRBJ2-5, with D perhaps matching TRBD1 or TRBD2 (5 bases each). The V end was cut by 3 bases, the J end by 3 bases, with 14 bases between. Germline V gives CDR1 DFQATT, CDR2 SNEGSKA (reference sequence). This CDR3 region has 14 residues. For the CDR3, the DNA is TGCAGTGCTAGGGGACCCTGGGGAAAAGAGACCCAGTACTTC. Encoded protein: CSARGPWGKETQYF.

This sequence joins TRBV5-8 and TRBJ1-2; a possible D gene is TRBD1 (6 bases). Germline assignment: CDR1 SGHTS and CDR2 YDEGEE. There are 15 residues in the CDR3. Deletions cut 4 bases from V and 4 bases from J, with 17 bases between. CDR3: CASSQDRLGLYGYTF. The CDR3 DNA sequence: TGTGCCAGCAGCCAAGACAGGCTTGGGCTCTATGGCTACACCTTC.

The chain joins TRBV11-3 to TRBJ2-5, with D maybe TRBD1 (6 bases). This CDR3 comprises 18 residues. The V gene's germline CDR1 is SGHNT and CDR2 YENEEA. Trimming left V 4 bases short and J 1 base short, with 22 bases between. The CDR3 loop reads CASSSLKWGQVSQETQYF. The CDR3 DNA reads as TGTGCCAGCAGCTCCCTAAAGTGGGGGCAAGTCTCCCAAGAGACCCAGTACTTC.